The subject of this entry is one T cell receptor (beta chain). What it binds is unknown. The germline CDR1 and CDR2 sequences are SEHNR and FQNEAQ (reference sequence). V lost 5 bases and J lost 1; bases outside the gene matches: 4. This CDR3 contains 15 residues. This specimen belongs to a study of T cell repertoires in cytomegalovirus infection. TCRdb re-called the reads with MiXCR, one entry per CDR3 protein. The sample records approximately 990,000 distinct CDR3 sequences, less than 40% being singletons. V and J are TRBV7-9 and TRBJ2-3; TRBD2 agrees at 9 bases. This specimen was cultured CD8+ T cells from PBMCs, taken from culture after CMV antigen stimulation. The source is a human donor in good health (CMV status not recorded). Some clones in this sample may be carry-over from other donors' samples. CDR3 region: CASSPSGARTDTQYF. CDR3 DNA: TGTGCCAGCAGCCCTAGCGGGGCCCGCACAGATACGCAGTATTTT.